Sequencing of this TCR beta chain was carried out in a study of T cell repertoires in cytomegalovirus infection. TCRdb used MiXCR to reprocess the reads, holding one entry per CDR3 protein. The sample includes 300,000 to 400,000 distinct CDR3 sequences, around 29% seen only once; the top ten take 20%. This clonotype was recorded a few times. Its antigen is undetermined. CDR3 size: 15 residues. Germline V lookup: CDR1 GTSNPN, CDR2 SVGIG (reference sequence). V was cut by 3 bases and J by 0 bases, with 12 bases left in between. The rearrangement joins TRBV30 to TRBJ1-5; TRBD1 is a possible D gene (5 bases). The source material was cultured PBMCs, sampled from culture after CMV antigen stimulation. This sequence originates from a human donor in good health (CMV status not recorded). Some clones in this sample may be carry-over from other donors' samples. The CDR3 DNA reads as TGTGCCTGGAGGGGAGGGACTCATAGCAATCAGCCCCAGCATTTT. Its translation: CAWRGGTHSNQPQHF. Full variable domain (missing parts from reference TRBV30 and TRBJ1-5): SQTIHQWPATLVQPVGSPLSLECTVEGTSNPNLYWYRQAAGRGLQLLFYSVGIGQISSEVPQNLSASRPQDRQFILSSKKLLLSDSGFYLCAWRGGTHSNQPQHFGDGTRLSIL.